These 4 T cell receptor beta chains came from one sample sequenced in a study of lymphopenia after photon versus proton radiotherapy. Measured with immunoSEQ multiplex PCR; TCRdb has only the in-frame clones, and not every one. The sample holds fewer than 65,000 clones, around 88% seen once. Sequences were derived from peripheral blood, sampled from a patient treated with photon-based radiotherapy. These receptor sequences come from a man in his forties with gastric cancer.

Here the CDR3 DNA reads TGCGCCAGCAGGAAGGGGGTCCCCGGGACAGTTCAACCCGGGGAGCTGTTTTTT. Amino acid sequence: CASRKGVPGTVQPGELFF. The chain recombines TRBV4-1 with TRBJ2-2, with TRBD1 matching 7 bases. CDR3 length: 18 residues. V was clipped by 6 bases and J by 6 bases; unmatched bases: 19. Germline V gene lookup returns CDR1 MGHRA and CDR2 YSYEKL.

There are a few counts of this clone. J is TRBJ2-5 and V is TRBV20-1; D is uncertain. CDR1 is DFQATT, CDR2 SNEGSKA, per germline (reference sequence). V was shortened by 3 bases and J by 3 bases, with 5 bases between the two germline ends. CDR3 length: 11 residues. This chain's CDR3 is CSASSEETQYF. CDR3 DNA: TGCAGTGCTAGCTCTGAAGAGACCCAGTACTTC.

The genes are TRBV5-1 and TRBJ1-2; D is ambiguous. The CDR3 length is 15 residues. From germline, CDR1 is SGHRS and CDR2 YFSETQ. Trimming left V 4 bases short and J 0 bases short, with 13 bases between. CDR3 sequence (DNA): TGCGCCAGCAGCGATCCTTTTCGGGCTAACTATGGCTACACCTTC. Encoded protein: CASSDPFRANYGYTF.

This clone has just one count. This same CDR3 is encoded by further DNA sequences in the sample. The rearrangement joins TRBV18 to TRBJ1-2; TRBD1 matches 7 bases. The CDR3 covers 11 residues. V dropped 6 bases and J dropped 6; count of bases not matched to a gene: 1. In germline, CDR1 is KGHSH, CDR2 LQKENI. As DNA, the CDR3 is TGTGCCAGCTCTACAGGGGATGGCTACACCTTC. Translated: CASSTGDGYTF.